The T cell receptor (beta chain) described here comes from a study of cytomegalovirus exposure and HLA in healthy donors. Measured with immunoSEQ multiplex PCR; TCRdb has only the in-frame clones, and not every one. Among 120,000 to 150,000 clones listed, approximately 88% were seen once. The V gene's germline CDR1 is SEHNR and CDR2 FQNEAQ (reference sequence). The CDR3 has 13 residues. Germline trimming cut 10 bases from V and 2 bases from J; bases unmatched to any gene: 6. The TCR was taken from a young woman in good health and CMV-seropositive. What was sequenced was PBMCs. The rearrangement links TRBV7-9 to TRBJ2-7; 9 bases fit TRBD1. DNA for the CDR3: TGTGCCATTCCGGGACAGGGACCCTACGAGCAGTACTTC. This translates into CAIPGQGPYEQYF.